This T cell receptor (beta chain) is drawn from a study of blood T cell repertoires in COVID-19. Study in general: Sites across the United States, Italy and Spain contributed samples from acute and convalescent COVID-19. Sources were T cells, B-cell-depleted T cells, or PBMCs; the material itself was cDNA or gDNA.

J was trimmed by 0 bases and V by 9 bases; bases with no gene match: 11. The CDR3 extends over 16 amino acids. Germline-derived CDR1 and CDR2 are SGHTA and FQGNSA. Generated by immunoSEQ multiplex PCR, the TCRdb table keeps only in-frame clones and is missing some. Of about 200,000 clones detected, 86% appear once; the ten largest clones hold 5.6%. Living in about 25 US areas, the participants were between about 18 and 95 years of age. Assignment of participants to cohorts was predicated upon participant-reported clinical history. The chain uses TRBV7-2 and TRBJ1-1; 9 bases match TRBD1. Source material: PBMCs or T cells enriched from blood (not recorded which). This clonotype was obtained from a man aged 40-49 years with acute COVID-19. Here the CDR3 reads CASGRRTGVMNTEAFF. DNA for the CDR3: TGTGCCAGTGGCCGACGGACAGGGGTGATGAACACTGAAGCTTTCTTT.